This TCR beta chain was identified in a study of OX40 agonist ivuxolimab in advanced cancers. Background on the study: Patients received ivuxolimab, an agonistic anti-OX40 (CD134) antibody.

With 0 bases clipped from V and 6 bases from J, the junction kept 2 bases outside the gene matches. Per the germline V gene, CDR1 is SGHRS and CDR2 is YFSETQ. The CDR3 covers 14 residues. The table came from immunoSEQ multiplex PCR; TCRdb's copy has only in-frame clones and leaves some out. The repertoire holds over 55,000 clones, with about 90% as singletons. Sample: CD4+ or CD8+ T cells sorted from blood, taken in a trial of the OX40 agonist ivuxolimab. The receptor comes from an adult with an advanced solid tumor such as melanoma, head and neck, liver or kidney cancer. This chain joins TRBV5-1 and TRBJ2-1, with 8 bases matching TRBD1. CDR3 loop: CASSLGRGPNEQFF. The CDR3 DNA reads TGCGCCAGCAGCTTGGGCAGGGGGCCCAATGAGCAGTTCTTC.